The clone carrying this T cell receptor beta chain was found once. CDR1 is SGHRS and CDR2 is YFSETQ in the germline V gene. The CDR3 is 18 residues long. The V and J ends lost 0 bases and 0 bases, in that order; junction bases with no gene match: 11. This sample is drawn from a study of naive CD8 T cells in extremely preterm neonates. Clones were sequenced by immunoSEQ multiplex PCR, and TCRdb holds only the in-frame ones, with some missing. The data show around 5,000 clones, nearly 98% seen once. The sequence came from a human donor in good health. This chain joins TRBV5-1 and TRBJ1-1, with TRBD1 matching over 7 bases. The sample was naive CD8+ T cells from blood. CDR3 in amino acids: CASSLAVGQVEMNTEAFF. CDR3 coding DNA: TGCGCCAGCAGCTTGGCCGTCGGACAGGTCGAGATGAACACTGAAGCTTTCTTT.